This T cell receptor beta chain was retrieved from a study of cytomegalovirus exposure and HLA in healthy donors. Regarding the study as a whole: Specificity for CMV antigens was confirmed in vitro for a few of the CMV-associated chains.

A multiplex PCR was run with 60 Vbeta primers and 13 Jbeta primers. The assay was immunoSEQ multiplex PCR, and TCRdb's table has in-frame clones only and misses some. The sample yields some 110,000 clones, roughly four fifths seen once. The CDR3 has 18 residues. Germline V gives CDR1 SQVTM, CDR2 ANQGSEA. Notes on this clone: Its target is not known.

The TCR sequence derives from a woman in her fifties or sixties in good health and CMV-seropositive. J is TRBJ2-5 and V is TRBV29-1; 9 positions match TRBD1. The end of the DNA fits TRBJ2-7 better, so the J call may be wrong. The sample comprised PBMCs. The CDR3 nucleotides are TGCAGCGATGATAACCCCTCCCGTGGGACAGGGCAGACCTACGAGCAGTACTTC. Translated: CSDDNPSRGTGQTYEQYF.